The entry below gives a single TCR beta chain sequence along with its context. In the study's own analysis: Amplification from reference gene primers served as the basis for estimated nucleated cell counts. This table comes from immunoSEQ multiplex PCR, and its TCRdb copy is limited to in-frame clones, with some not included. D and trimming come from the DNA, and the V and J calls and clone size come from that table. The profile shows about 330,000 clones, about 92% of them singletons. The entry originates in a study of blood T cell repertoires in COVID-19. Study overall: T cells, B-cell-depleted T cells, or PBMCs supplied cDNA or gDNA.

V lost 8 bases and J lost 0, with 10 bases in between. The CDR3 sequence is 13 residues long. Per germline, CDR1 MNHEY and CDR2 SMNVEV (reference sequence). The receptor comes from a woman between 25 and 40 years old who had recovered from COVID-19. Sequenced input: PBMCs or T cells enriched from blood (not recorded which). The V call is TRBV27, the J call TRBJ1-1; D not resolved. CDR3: CASGPRLNTEAFF. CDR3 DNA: TGTGCCAGCGGTCCCCGGTTGAACACTGAAGCTTTCTTT.